This T cell receptor (beta chain) was sequenced during a study of CXCR3-negative and CXCR3-positive naive CD8 T cells. Overall study findings and caveats: Memory CD8+ cells had much lower diversity, and both naive subsets had comparably high diversity.

In preparing the TRB cDNA libraries, 5' RACE with UMI labels was used. TCRdb reanalyzed the 5' RACE reads and collapses them to one entry per CDR3 protein, without DNA. Its clone listing holds roughly 30,000 distinct CDR3 sequences. Considering frequency, this clonotype is medium-sized. As yet, its antigen is unknown. Germline V gene lookup returns CDR1 MNHEY and CDR2 SVGEGT. CDR3 length: 13 residues. The receptor comes from a human donor in good health. Some clones in this sample may be carry-over from other donors' samples. This rearrangement joins TRBV6-2 or TRBV6-3 to TRBJ2-1. The sample taken for sequencing was memory CD8+ T cells from blood. CDR3 amino acids: CASSRDENNEQFF.